In its sample, the clone carrying this TCR beta chain was seen a few times. The method was immunoSEQ multiplex PCR; TCRdb's version includes in-frame clones alone and lacks a portion of them. The top ten hold 2.2% of the sample, which has fewer than 300,000 clones, roughly 90% seen once. The entry originates in a study of blood T cell repertoires in COVID-19. Study-level information: The United States, Italy and Spain provided the acute and convalescent COVID-19 samples. Sources were T cells, B-cell-depleted T cells, or PBMCs; the material itself was cDNA or gDNA.

Trimming removed 8 bases from V and 2 bases from J; junction bases left unmatched: 5. There are 14 residues in the CDR3. Per germline, CDR1 MNHEY and CDR2 SMNVEV (reference sequence). Seattle-derived patients entered the study during active infection and were followed longitudinally. V and J are TRBV27 and TRBJ2-3; 9 bases line up with TRBD2. The sequence was obtained from a woman in her twenties or thirties with COVID-19, enrolled during active disease. The source material was peripheral blood. Written as DNA, the CDR3 is TGTGCCAGCCAAGGACTAGCGCTCACAGATACGCAGTATTTT. Amino acids: CASQGLALTDTQYF.